This is a list of T cell receptor delta chains from one sample in a study of Vδ1+ human thymocytes. TCRdb called clones from the multiplex PCR reads again using CATT. The sample carries more than 25,000 delta-chain clones, approximately 7% recorded once. Input material: Vdelta1+ gamma-delta thymocytes from the thymus. The receptors shown here come from a girl less than two years old who had congenital heart surgery. Each CDR3 is given with its conserved first and last residue. The D gene is left open where the match is weak.

V gene: TRDV1
J gene: TRDJ1
D gene: TRDD2
CDR3 protein: CALGENGPSYGTGSDKLIF

V gene: TRDV1
J gene: TRDJ1
D gene: TRDD3
CDR3 protein: CALGELGPFPLTGGPYTDKLIF

V gene: TRDV1
J gene: TRDJ1
D gene: .
CDR3 protein: CALGAIPPYTDKLIF

V gene: TRDV1
J gene: TRDJ1
D gene: TRDD3
CDR3 protein: CALGERAALGDTSPDKLIF

V gene: TRDV1
J gene: TRDJ1
D gene: .
CDR3 protein: CALGEHGGFTDKLIF

V gene: TRDV2
J gene: TRDJ3
D gene: TRDD3
CDR3 protein: CACDTVGDVSSWDTRQMFF

V gene: TRDV1
J gene: TRDJ1
D gene: .
CDR3 protein: CALGEGRPSLRSGKLIF

V gene: TRDV1
J gene: TRDJ1
D gene: .
CDR3 protein: CALGELYLTPRSLDPSDKLIF

V gene: TRDV1
J gene: TRDJ1
D gene: TRDD3
CDR3 protein: CALGTQYLGDTCTDKLIF

V gene: TRDV1
J gene: TRDJ1
D gene: .
CDR3 protein: CALGEVRSRRRGSYYTDKLIF

V gene: TRDV1
J gene: TRDJ1
D gene: TRDD3
CDR3 protein: CALGAQWGIPPEYTDKLIF

V gene: TRDV1
J gene: TRDJ1
D gene: TRDD3
CDR3 protein: CALGDPFTLGDTRPYKLIF

V gene: TRDV1
J gene: TRDJ1
D gene: TRDD3
CDR3 protein: CALGELRAEEVLGDTVKLIF

V gene: TRDV1
J gene: TRDJ1
D gene: TRDD3
CDR3 protein: CALGELQTGGIGELIF

V gene: TRDV1
J gene: TRDJ1
D gene: .
CDR3 protein: CALKGVPDVKLIF

V gene: TRDV1
J gene: TRDJ1
D gene: .
CDR3 protein: CALGELLPSRGDHTDKLIF

V gene: TRDV1
J gene: TRDJ1
D gene: .
CDR3 protein: CALGAIHFLQQLGFLPYTDKLIF

V gene: TRDV1
J gene: TRDJ1
D gene: TRDD3
CDR3 protein: CALGETYGVVSNSLRTGGYLDTDKLIF

V gene: TRDV1
J gene: TRDJ1
D gene: .
CDR3 protein: CALGELVSSIPIVLMPYTDKLIF

V gene: TRDV1
J gene: TRDJ1
D gene: TRDD2
CDR3 protein: CALGGHAPFLGLIF

V gene: TRDV1
J gene: TRDJ1
D gene: TRDD3
CDR3 protein: CALGERSSGTGGYAYTDKLIF

V gene: TRDV1
J gene: TRDJ1
D gene: TRDD3
CDR3 protein: CALGERPSYTLGDTRRYTDKLIF

V gene: TRDV1
J gene: TRDJ1
D gene: .
CDR3 protein: CALGSVDSYKLIF

V gene: TRDV1
J gene: TRDJ1
D gene: .
CDR3 protein: CALGELENLADKLIF

V gene: TRDV1
J gene: TRDJ1
D gene: TRDD3
CDR3 protein: CALQVPVGGFRADKLIF

V gene: TRDV1
J gene: TRDJ1
D gene: TRDD3
CDR3 protein: CALGERDWWAGGYADDKLIF

V gene: TRDV1
J gene: TRDJ1
D gene: TRDD3
CDR3 protein: CALGELGGGSYTDKLIF

V gene: TRDV1
J gene: TRDJ1
D gene: TRDD3
CDR3 protein: CALGDYSLLNTGGYDRRTDKLIF

V gene: TRDV1
J gene: TRDJ1
D gene: .
CDR3 protein: CALGEISVGTMGSYTDKLIF

V gene: TRDV1
J gene: TRDJ1
D gene: TRDD3
CDR3 protein: CALGEPLVTLGESYTDKLIF

V gene: TRDV2
J gene: TRDJ1
D gene: .
CDR3 protein: CACDPSYGGYGSDKLIF

V gene: TRDV1
J gene: TRDJ1
D gene: .
CDR3 protein: CALGEWQPGPNTDKLIF

V gene: TRDV1
J gene: TRDJ1
D gene: TRDD3
CDR3 protein: CALGTNDSLVWWGIRGYTDKLIF

V gene: TRDV2
J gene: TRDJ3
D gene: TRDD3
CDR3 protein: CACDTGWGMTWDTRQMFF

V gene: TRDV1
J gene: TRDJ1
D gene: .
CDR3 protein: CALGYVGEWYTDKLIF

V gene: TRDV1
J gene: TRDJ1
D gene: TRDD3
CDR3 protein: CALGHSSSDWGKYTDKLIF

V gene: TRDV1
J gene: TRDJ1
D gene: TRDD2
CDR3 protein: CALGDQLTPSYKNTGAYTDKLIF

V gene: TRDV1
J gene: TRDJ1
D gene: TRDD3
CDR3 protein: CALGELWLTRASYNLGEPILNTDKLIF

V gene: TRDV1
J gene: TRDJ1
D gene: .
CDR3 protein: CALGELGPTSLIKLIF

V gene: TRDV1
J gene: TRDJ1
D gene: TRDD3
CDR3 protein: CALGEIVLGNTDKLIF

V gene: TRDV1
J gene: TRDJ1
D gene: .
CDR3 protein: CALGERVEGTRQDTDKLIF

V gene: TRDV1
J gene: TRDJ1
D gene: .
CDR3 protein: CALGPYGLWGFLTDKLIF

V gene: TRDV1
J gene: TRDJ1
D gene: .
CDR3 protein: CALGDSEGKLIF

V gene: TRDV1
J gene: TRDJ1
D gene: .
CDR3 protein: CALGELRGWAYKNTDKLIF

V gene: TRDV1
J gene: TRDJ1
D gene: TRDD3
CDR3 protein: CALGAFPYWGILFTDKLIF

V gene: TRDV1
J gene: TRDJ1
D gene: TRDD3
CDR3 protein: CALGEPEGLWGRLYTDKLIF

V gene: TRDV1
J gene: TRDJ1
D gene: TRDD3
CDR3 protein: CALGELPATGGYWFPDKLIF

V gene: TRDV1
J gene: TRDJ1
D gene: .
CDR3 protein: CALGELCLKDDKLIF

V gene: TRDV1
J gene: TRDJ1
D gene: TRDD3
CDR3 protein: CALGGTPHWGILYTDKLIF